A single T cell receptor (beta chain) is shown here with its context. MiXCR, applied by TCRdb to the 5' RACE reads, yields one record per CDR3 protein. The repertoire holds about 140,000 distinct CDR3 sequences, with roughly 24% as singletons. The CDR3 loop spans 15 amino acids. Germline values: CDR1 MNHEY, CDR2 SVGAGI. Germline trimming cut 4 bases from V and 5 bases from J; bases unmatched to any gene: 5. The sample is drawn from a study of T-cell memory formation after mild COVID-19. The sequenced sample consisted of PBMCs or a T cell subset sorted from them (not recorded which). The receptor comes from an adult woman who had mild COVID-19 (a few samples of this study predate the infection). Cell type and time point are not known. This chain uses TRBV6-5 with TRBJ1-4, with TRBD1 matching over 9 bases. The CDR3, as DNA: TGTGCCAGCAGTTTAAGACAGGGGGGGAATGAAAAACTGTTTTTT. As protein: CASSLRQGGNEKLFF.